Given below is one T cell receptor beta chain in context. Germline assignment: CDR1 MNHNS and CDR2 SASEGT. CDR3 length: 13 amino acids. Trimming left V 8 bases short and J 0 bases short, with 8 bases between. The sample originates from a study of radiotherapy plus CTLA-4 blockade in lung cancer. The method was immunoSEQ multiplex PCR; TCRdb's version includes in-frame clones alone and lacks a portion of them. The sample holds about 87,000 clones, approximately 86% seen once. This TCR was recovered from a human donor with non-small cell lung cancer that progressed on radiotherapy plus ipilimumab. Source: peripheral blood, taken from a patient treated with radiotherapy plus ipilimumab. The chain recombines TRBV6-1 with TRBJ1-5; D remains ambiguous. DNA for the CDR3: TGTGCCAGCCAACGGGATAGCAATCAGCCCCAGCATTTT. It translates to CASQRDSNQPQHF.